The 22 T cell receptor beta chains listed next were all sequenced from one sample in a study of graft-versus-host responses after intestinal transplantation. Clones were sequenced by immunoSEQ multiplex PCR, and TCRdb holds only the in-frame ones, with some missing. The sample gives approximately 14,000 clones, 87% of which show up once; roughly 7.2% is in the top ten. The material was bone marrow, obtained nearly 130 days after intestinal transplantation. Source of these receptors: a human patient who received an intestinal transplant, so some T cells may come from the graft donor.

The chain uses TRBV13 and TRBJ2-7, with TRBD2 matching 11 bases. Losses at the gene ends were 0 bases for V and 4 bases for J; bases not matched to a gene: 8. The CDR3 loop spans 17 amino acids. Germline V gene sequence: CDR1 PRHDT, CDR2 FYEKMQ (reference sequence). CDR3 protein: CASSLGGLAGLAYEQYF. The CDR3 DNA follows: TGTGCCAGCAGCTTAGGTGGACTAGCGGGCCTTGCTTACGAGCAGTACTTC.

The rearrangement links TRBV7-3 to TRBJ2-7, with 7 bases lining up with TRBD2. This CDR3 is built from 15 residues. Germline CDR1 reads SGHTA; CDR2 reads FQGTGA. The J segment lost 4 bases and the V segment lost 0 bases, leaving 6 bases of the junction unmatched. The CDR3 reads CASSLTGTTKYEQYF. The CDR3 coding sequence is TGTGCCAGCAGCTTAACTGGGACTACCAAATACGAGCAGTACTTC.

The genes are TRBV5-1 and TRBJ2-7; 11 nucleotides line up with TRBD2. Germline CDR1 and CDR2: SGHRS and YFSETQ. V dropped 1 base and J dropped 4; count of bases not matched to a gene: 1. This CDR3 contains 14 residues. The CDR3 nucleotides read TGCGCCAGCAGCTTGCTAGCGGGAGGTTACGAGCAGTACTTC. Amino acids: CASSLLAGGYEQYF.

Concerning this clone itself: An end of the junction does not agree with germline; a read error may underlie this. The V call is TRBV5-5, the J call TRBJ1-5; D ambiguous. Germline V gives CDR1 SGHKS, CDR2 YYEKEE (reference sequence). CDR3 length equals 13 residues. CDR3 loop: CASSLEKGSAPAF. DNA for the CDR3: TGTGCCAGCAGCTTGGAGAAAGGTTCAGCCCCAGCATTT.

The V gene is TRBV5-4, the J gene TRBJ2-1, with 9 bases identical to TRBD2. V lost 4 bases, J lost 1 base, and 6 bases stayed unmatched. Germline V gene sequence: CDR1 SGHNT, CDR2 YYREEE (reference sequence). The CDR3 is 16 amino acids. CDR3 bases: TGTGCCAGCAGCCGTAGCGGGAGTGTATCCTACAATGAGCAGTTCTTC. Translation: CASSRSGSVSYNEQFF.

This clone was recorded only once. This sequence joins TRBV5-1 and TRBJ2-2, with 10 bases lining up with TRBD2. This CDR3 region has 15 residues. Per germline, CDR1 SGHRS and CDR2 YFSETQ. V gave up 3 bases and J gave up 3 bases; unmatched junction bases: 2. CDR3 in amino acids: CASSWTSGDTGELFF. In DNA form, the CDR3 reads TGCGCCAGCAGCTGGACTAGCGGTGACACCGGGGAGCTGTTTTTT.

The V call is TRBV28, the J call TRBJ1-2; weak D call: TRBD1 (5 bases). This CDR3 has 12 residues. Germline V gene sequence: CDR1 MDHEN, CDR2 SYDVKM. V lost 5 bases, J lost 7 bases, and 11 bases lay in between. The CDR3 region has the DNA TGTGCCAGCAGTCGCTCAGGGTTTGGCTACACCTTC. This gives the protein CASSRSGFGYTF.

In regard to this clone: The sample holds other DNA sequences that translate to the same CDR3. The chain recombines TRBV7-3 with TRBJ1-4; unclear D gene. CDR3 length: 13 amino acids. Trimming left V 2 bases short and J 7 bases short, with 8 bases between. The germline CDR1 and CDR2 sequences are SGHTA and FQGTGA. The CDR3 sequence is CASSLGVGEKLFF. CDR3 coding DNA: TGTGCCAGCAGCTTAGGGGTCGGTGAAAAACTGTTTTTT.

The gene calls are TRBV9 and TRBJ1-1; 7 bases are shared with TRBD1. The CDR3 covers 14 residues. Germline V gives CDR1 SGDLS, CDR2 YYNGEE. Trimming cost V 4 bases and J 5 bases; bases outside gene matches: 8. The CDR3 sequence is CASSLTGTGTEAFF. The CDR3 nucleotides read TGTGCCAGCAGCTTGACAGGGACTGGTACTGAAGCTTTCTTT.

The rearrangement links TRBV2 to TRBJ1-5; D unresolved. The CDR3 has 15 amino acids. Between the trimmed V and J ends, which lost 6 bases and 5 bases, there was a span of 17 bases. The V gene's germline CDR1 is SNHLY and CDR2 FYNNEI. The CDR3, as DNA: TGTGCCAGCAGGGCTGGTCCATCCCCCGATCAGCCCCAGCATTTT. The encoded protein is CASRAGPSPDQPQHF.

The V and J genes are TRBV30 and TRBJ1-6; 7 positions agree with TRBD1. This CDR3 region has 14 residues. The V gene end was trimmed by 4 bases and the J gene end by 9 bases; junction bases not matched to a gene: 9. Germline CDR1 and CDR2: GTSNPN and SVGIG (reference sequence). CDR3 in DNA: TGTGCCTGGAACCTTAAGGGGGCACTTTCACCCCTCCACTTT. Translated, it gives CAWNLKGALSPLHF.

This clone was counted once. The CDR3 coding sequence is TGTGCCAGCAGTGAGCCAACCTCGGGGAATCAGCCCCAGCATTTT. It codes for CASSEPTSGNQPQHF. The V gene is TRBV6-1, the J gene TRBJ1-5; D is uncertain. There are 15 residues in the CDR3. Trimming took 3 bases from V and 4 from J, leaving 13 bases between them. From germline, CDR1 is MNHNS and CDR2 SASEGT.

This chain uses TRBV29-1 with TRBJ2-1; D ambiguous. V lost 4 bases and J 0 bases, leaving 7 bases between the germline ends. Germline CDR1 is SQVTM and CDR2 is ANQGSEA. The CDR3 consists of 13 residues. The CDR3 reads CSVVVSSYNEQFF. In nucleotides, the CDR3 is TGCAGCGTTGTCGTAAGCTCCTACAATGAGCAGTTCTTC.

The V call is TRBV5-4, the J call TRBJ2-3; D is ambiguous. This CDR3 region has 13 residues. The germline gives CDR1 SGHNT, CDR2 YYREEE (reference sequence). V was cut by 2 bases and J by 2 bases, with 6 bases left in between. The CDR3 DNA is TGTGCCAGCAGCTTTGGGGACACAGATACGCAGTATTTT. Amino acids: CASSFGDTDTQYF.

The J gene is TRBJ2-1, the V gene TRBV18; 10 bases are a match to TRBD2. This CDR3 has 18 amino acids. The V gene's germline CDR1 is KGHSH and CDR2 LQKENI. V was pared by 1 base and J by 0 bases, with 6 bases of the junction left unmatched. CDR3 sequence: CASSPQTSGPSSYNEQFF. The CDR3 bases are TGTGCCAGCTCACCACAGACTAGCGGGCCTAGCTCCTACAATGAGCAGTTCTTC.

J is TRBJ2-5 and V is TRBV28; D is perhaps TRBD1 or TRBD2 (6 bases each). Trimming removed 0 bases from V and 4 bases from J, with 12 bases in between. This CDR3 is built from 15 residues. CDR1 is MDHEN and CDR2 is SYDVKM in the germline V gene. The CDR3 sequence is CASSLWGGDPETQYF. The CDR3 DNA follows: TGTGCCAGCAGTTTATGGGGGGGCGACCCAGAGACCCAGTACTTC.

The genes are TRBV4-2 and TRBJ1-2; weak D call: TRBD1 (5 bases). This CDR3 spans 14 amino acids. The germline CDR1 and CDR2 sequences are LGHNA and YNFKEQ. Between the trimmed V and J ends, which lost 1 base and 6 bases, there was a span of 12 bases. The CDR3 spells CASSQGRGPNGYTF. The CDR3 coding sequence is TGTGCCAGCAGCCAAGGGAGGGGTCCAAATGGCTACACCTTC.

This rearrangement joins TRBV6-5 to TRBJ2-2, with D unresolved. CDR1 and CDR2 from the germline V gene are MNHEY and SVGAGI. CDR3 length: 15 amino acids. The V and J ends lost 0 bases and 1 base respectively, with 6 bases between them. Here the CDR3 DNA reads TGTGCCAGCAGTTACTCAAATGAGAACACCGGGGAGCTGTTTTTT. Its protein product is CASSYSNENTGELFF.

This clone was seen a single time. The chain joins TRBV10-2 to TRBJ2-7, with a possible D match to TRBD2 (6 bases). V was clipped by 8 bases and J by 5 bases, with 19 bases between them. Germline CDR1 is WSHSY and CDR2 is SAAADI. The CDR3 is 14 amino acids. CDR3 bases: TGCGCCAGCGCCCCGTGGAGGGTCCGAGACGAGCAGTACTTC. Protein product: CASAPWRVRDEQYF.

The chain couples TRBV6-5 to TRBJ2-1; no clear D gene. Germline lookup yields CDR1 MNHEY and CDR2 SVGAGI. The V gene lost 4 bases and the J gene lost 5 bases, with 9 bases spanning the gap. There are 13 residues in the CDR3. Written as DNA, the CDR3 is TGTGCCAGCAGTTTTGACCCCAACAATGAGCAGTTCTTC. Encoded protein: CASSFDPNNEQFF.

The chain carries TRBV11-2 and TRBJ1-4; no clear D. The length of the CDR3 is 11 residues. Germline CDR1 and CDR2: SGHAT and FQNNGV. The V end was cut by 5 bases, the J end by 6 bases, with 4 bases between. CDR3 DNA sequence: TGTGCCAGCAGCGATTATGAAAAACTGTTTTTT. Residues: CASSDYEKLFF.

CDR3 nucleotides: TGCGCCAGCAGCCAAGATAGCCAGGACAGGGACGAGCAGTACTTC. This gives the protein CASSQDSQDRDEQYF. The V call is TRBV4-3, the J call TRBJ2-7; TRBD1 aligns across 8 bases. The J segment lost 5 bases and the V segment lost 0 bases, leaving 6 bases of the junction unmatched. CDR3 length: 15 residues. Germline V gene sequence: CDR1 LGHNA, CDR2 YSLEER.